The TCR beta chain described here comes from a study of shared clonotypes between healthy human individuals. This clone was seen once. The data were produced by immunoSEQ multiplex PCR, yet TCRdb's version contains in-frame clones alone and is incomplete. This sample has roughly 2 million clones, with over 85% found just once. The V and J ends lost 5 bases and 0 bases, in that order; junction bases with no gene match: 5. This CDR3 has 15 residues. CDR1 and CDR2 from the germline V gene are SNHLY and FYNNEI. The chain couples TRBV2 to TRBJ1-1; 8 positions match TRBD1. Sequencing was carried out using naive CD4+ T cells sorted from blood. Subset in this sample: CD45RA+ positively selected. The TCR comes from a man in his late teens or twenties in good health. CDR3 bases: TGTGCCAGCAGTCCGGGACAGGCCATGAACACTGAAGCTTTCTTT. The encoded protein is CASSPGQAMNTEAFF.